The next 32 T cell receptor beta chains were all read from a single sample in a study of ipilimumab plus nivolumab after autologous stem cell transplantation. Clones were sequenced by immunoSEQ multiplex PCR, and TCRdb holds only the in-frame ones, with some missing. The repertoire consists of about 24,000 clones, with roughly 84% occurring once and the leading ten covering around 5.2%. The material sequenced was PBMCs, taken in a trial of ipilimumab plus nivolumab as post-transplant consolidation. The origin of the receptors is a male donor with diffuse large B-cell lymphoma.

In its sample, this clone was seen once. The rearrangement uses TRBV5-5 and TRBJ2-7; 7 bases are shared with TRBD1. The trim removed 0 bases at V and 0 bases at J, leaving 9 bases unmatched. This CDR3 spans 17 amino acids. Germline-derived CDR1 and CDR2 are SGHKS and YYEKEE (reference sequence). CDR3 coding DNA: TGTGCCAGCAGCTTGGGGCCAACCGGGACAGCCTCCTACGAGCAGTACTTC. Translated: CASSLGPTGTASYEQYF.

This chain joins TRBV11-3 and TRBJ1-4; unclear D gene. The germline gives CDR1 SGHNT, CDR2 YENEEA. V was clipped by 8 bases and J by 0 bases, with 7 bases between them. The CDR3 totals 13 residues. Written as DNA, the CDR3 is TGTGCCAGCGGCTCCTCAACTAATGAAAAACTGTTTTTT. It codes for CASGSSTNEKLFF. Variable domain in full (rest from reference TRBV11-3 and TRBJ1-4): EAGVVQSPRYKIIEKKQPVAFWCNPISGHNTLYWYLQNLGQGPELLIRYENEEAVDDSQLPKDRFSAERLKGVDSTLKIQPAELGDSAVYLCASGSSTNEKLFFGSGTQLSVL.

The rearrangement joins TRBV18 to TRBJ1-6; D is unclear. With 2 bases removed from V and 11 bases from J, the gap between germline ends came to 7 bases. Germline V gene lookup returns CDR1 KGHSH and CDR2 LQKENI. The CDR3 runs 12 residues. CDR3 nucleotide sequence: TGTGCCAGCTCACCAGGGGAACCACCCCTCCACTTT. Amino acid sequence: CASSPGEPPLHF. Complete variable domain (other parts from reference TRBV18 and TRBJ1-6): NAGVMQNPRHLVRRRGQEARLRCSPMKGHSHVYWYRQLPEEGLKFMVYLQKENIIDESGMPKERFSAEFPKEGPSILRIQQVVRGDSAAYFCASSPGEPPLHFGNGTRLTVT.

V is TRBV4-3 and J is TRBJ1-5; TRBD1 aligns across 9 bases. The ends lost 1 base at V and 7 bases at J; junction bases unmatched: 11. This CDR3 region has 17 residues. CDR1 and CDR2 (germline): LGHNA, YSLEER. The CDR3 DNA follows: TGCGCCAGCAGCCAAGGGACCGACAGGGGGTTCGGACAGCCCCAGCATTTT. This codes for CASSQGTDRGFGQPQHF.

This clone has a single count. The V gene is TRBV5-4, the J gene TRBJ2-3; either TRBD1 or TRBD2 may fit D (6 bases each). The germline V gene has CDR1 SGHNT and CDR2 YYREEE (reference sequence). CDR3 size: 13 residues. Trimming took off 9 bases at V and 6 bases at J, with 17 bases between the two ends. CDR3 loop: CATREGGGDTQYF. The CDR3 DNA is TGTGCCACAAGAGAGGGGGGCGGTGATACGCAGTATTTT.

This rearrangement joins TRBV19 to TRBJ1-4; D is perhaps TRBD1 (6 bases). CDR1 LNHDA and CDR2 SQIVND come from the germline V gene (reference sequence). The CDR3 spans 16 residues. V shed 2 bases and J shed 2 bases, with 12 bases lying between them. The CDR3 here is CASSILGTGTNEKLFF. The CDR3 DNA reads as TGTGCCAGTAGTATATTGGGAACAGGGACTAATGAAAAACTGTTTTTT.

The chain links TRBV11-2 to TRBJ2-7; no definite D call. The CDR3 totals 14 residues. V lost 1 base, J lost 6 bases, and 13 bases lay in between. Germline CDR1 and CDR2: SGHAT and FQNNGV. CDR3 bases: TGTGCCAGCAGCTTAGGACGCATAGCCACCGAGCAGTACTTC. Translation: CASSLGRIATEQYF.

The chain recombines TRBV6-5 with TRBJ2-3; D remains ambiguous. Trimming left V 6 bases short and J 7 bases short, with 17 bases between. The germline V gene encodes CDR1 MNHEY and CDR2 SVGAGI. The CDR3 consists of 14 residues. The CDR3 reads CASRPRLQPNTQYF. Here the CDR3 DNA reads TGTGCCAGCAGGCCTCGTTTACAGCCGAATACGCAGTATTTT.

This chain uses TRBV7-3 with TRBJ2-7; 12 nucleotides line up with TRBD1. Looked up from germline, CDR1 is SGHTA and CDR2 is FQGTGA. J lost 4 bases, V lost 6 bases, and 16 bases had no gene match. CDR3 size: 18 residues. Here the CDR3 DNA reads TGTGCCAGCAGTTCGCGCCGGGACAGGGGGCTTCGTAGTTACGAGCAGTACTTC. The encoded protein is CASSSRRDRGLRSYEQYF.

V gene TRBV19 combines with J gene TRBJ2-1, with 7 positions matching TRBD2. CDR1 and CDR2 from the germline V gene are LNHDA and SQIVND (reference sequence). The CDR3 length is 16 residues. J gave up 7 bases and V 2 bases, and 11 bases lay outside the gene matches. This CDR3 is CASSIRGGGLRNEQFF. In DNA form, the CDR3 reads TGTGCCAGTAGTATACGGGGCGGGGGACTCAGGAATGAGCAGTTCTTC.

This clone was counted a few times. This chain connects TRBV5-6 to TRBJ2-1; TRBD2 matches at 9 bases. The CDR3 contains 15 residues. Germline CDR1 and CDR2: SGHDT and YYEEEE. The trim removed 6 bases at V and 10 bases at J, leaving 14 bases unmatched. CDR3 sequence: CASIAAGGYLREQFF. Written as DNA, the CDR3 is TGTGCCAGCATCGCCGCGGGGGGGTACTTGAGAGAGCAGTTCTTC.

The sample holds one count of this clone. The rearrangement uses TRBV19 and TRBJ1-6; 9 positions agree with TRBD1. With V trimmed by 3 bases and J by 6 bases, 3 bases remained unmatched. Germline values: CDR1 LNHDA, CDR2 SQIVND (reference sequence). The CDR3 is 15 residues long. The CDR3 DNA reads as TGTGCCAGTAGTATCCGACAGGGGGTTAATTCACCCCTCCACTTT. Translated, it gives CASSIRQGVNSPLHF.

The V gene is TRBV5-6, the J gene TRBJ1-2, with 10 bases lining up with TRBD1. After removal of 2 bases from V and 11 bases from J, the junction contained 6 bases not matched to a gene. The germline V gene encodes CDR1 SGHDT and CDR2 YYEEEE. The CDR3 has 13 amino acids. The CDR3 sequence is CASSLPGTGVYTF. CDR3 DNA: TGTGCCAGCAGCTTACCCGGGACAGGGGTATACACCTTC. Looking up the rest from reference TRBV5-6 and TRBJ1-2 gives the full variable domain: DAGVTQSPTHLIKTRGQQVTLRCSPKSGHDTVSWYQQALGQGPQFIFQYYEEEERQRGNFPDRFSGHQFPNYSSELNVNALLLGDSALYLCASSLPGTGVYTFGSGTRLTVV.

DNA for the CDR3: TGTGCCAGCAGCGCGACTAGCGGGGGCCCCTACAATGAGCAGTTCTTC. Translating it yields CASSATSGGPYNEQFF. The chain joins TRBV9 to TRBJ2-1; TRBD2 matches 12 bases. The germline V gene encodes CDR1 SGDLS and CDR2 YYNGEE. The CDR3 consists of 16 residues. The V gene end was trimmed by 3 bases and the J gene end by 2 bases; junction bases not matched to a gene: 3. Looking up the rest from reference TRBV9 and TRBJ2-1 gives the full variable domain: DSGVTQTPKHLITATGQRVTLRCSPRSGDLSVYWYQQSLDQGLQFLIQYYNGEERAKGNILERFSAQQFPDLHSELNLSSLELGDSALYFCASSATSGGPYNEQFFGPGTRLTVL.

The rearrangement uses TRBV6-1 and TRBJ2-6; D may match TRBD1 or TRBD2 (5 bases each). This CDR3 region has 15 residues. The ends were cut back, 7 bases at V and 2 bases at J, with 12 bases in the middle. Germline CDR1 reads MNHNS; CDR2 reads SASEGT. This chain's CDR3 is CASTRDGAGANVLTF. Here the CDR3 DNA reads TGTGCCAGCACGAGGGACGGGGCTGGGGCCAACGTCCTGACTTTC.

The chain links TRBV7-6 to TRBJ2-1; 14 bases fit TRBD2. CDR1 and CDR2 from the germline V gene are SGHVS and FNYEAQ. The length of the CDR3 is 22 residues. V trimming: 5 bases; J trimming: 0 bases; junction bases outside the gene matches: 18. The CDR3 protein is CASSPPNRPGLAGDSSYNEQFF. As DNA, the CDR3 is TGTGCCAGCAGCCCGCCGAATCGACCGGGACTAGCGGGGGATAGCTCCTACAATGAGCAGTTCTTC.

A remark on this clone: The sample has other DNA sequences that encode this CDR3 too. The gene calls are TRBV5-4 and TRBJ2-3, with TRBD1 as a possible D gene (6 bases). This CDR3 spans 16 amino acids. The ends were cut back, 4 bases at V and 3 bases at J, with 18 bases in the middle. Per the germline V gene, CDR1 is SGHNT and CDR2 is YYREEE (reference sequence). The CDR3 DNA follows: TGTGCCAGCAGCCTAGAGAGGGGGTTAGGAACAGATACGCAGTATTTT. Encoded protein: CASSLERGLGTDTQYF.

V is TRBV2 and J is TRBJ1-4, with TRBD1 matching over 7 bases. The CDR3 spans 14 residues. The V gene end was trimmed by 6 bases and the J gene end by 0 bases; junction bases not matched to a gene: 1. Germline V gene lookup returns CDR1 SNHLY and CDR2 FYNNEI. The CDR3 is CASRGQATNEKLFF. CDR3 sequence (DNA): TGTGCCAGCAGAGGACAGGCAACTAATGAAAAACTGTTTTTT.

The gene calls are TRBV4-1 and TRBJ2-3; tentative D call: TRBD2 (6 bases). Germline assignment: CDR1 MGHRA and CDR2 YSYEKL. Deletions cut 4 bases from V and 2 bases from J, with 10 bases between. This CDR3 is built from 14 residues. CDR3 DNA: TGCGCCAGCAGCCGAGGCGGGGACACAGATACGCAGTATTTT. This gives the protein CASSRGGDTDTQYF.

V and J are TRBV6-1 and TRBJ1-1; 8 positions agree with TRBD1. Germline assignment: CDR1 MNHNS and CDR2 SASEGT. The V and J ends lost 6 bases and 4 bases, in that order; junction bases with no gene match: 1. The CDR3 runs to 12 residues. Here the CDR3 reads CASRTGVTEAFF. The CDR3 DNA sequence: TGTGCCAGCAGGACAGGGGTCACTGAAGCTTTCTTT.

This chain links TRBV7-8 with TRBJ2-3, with a tentative D call TRBD2 (5 bases). V was cut by 5 bases and J by 1 base, with 13 bases left in between. Germline V gene data show CDR1 as SGHVS and CDR2 as FQNEAQ. The CDR3 covers 15 residues. CDR3 sequence reads: CASSPTPRGTDTQYF. CDR3 nucleotides: TGTGCCAGCAGCCCCACCCCGAGGGGCACAGATACGCAGTATTTT. Using reference TRBV7-8 and TRBJ2-3 for the parts outside the CDR3, the full variable domain is GAGVSQSPRYKVAKRGQDVALRCDPISGHVSLFWYQQALGQGPEFLTYFQNEAQLDKSGLPSDRFFAERPEGSVSTLKIQRTQQEDSAVYLCASSPTPRGTDTQYFGPGTRLTVL.

V and J are TRBV7-9 and TRBJ1-1; D is unclear. This CDR3 contains 12 residues. Germline-derived CDR1 and CDR2 are SEHNR and FQNEAQ (reference sequence). V was pared by 2 bases and J by 6 bases, with 7 bases between. CDR3: CASSLSLSEAFF. The CDR3 DNA follows: TGTGCCAGCAGCTTAAGCTTGTCTGAAGCTTTCTTT.

The rearrangement joins TRBV6-5 to TRBJ2-7; 7 bases fit TRBD2. The CDR3 loop spans 14 amino acids. With V trimmed by 5 bases and J by 2 bases, 6 bases remained unmatched. CDR1 MNHEY and CDR2 SVGAGI come from the germline V gene. The CDR3 nucleotides read TGTGCCAGCAGTAATGGACGGGGGGCCTACGAGCAGTACTTC. Translating it yields CASSNGRGAYEQYF.

The CDR3 sequence is CASSLQYNHYEQYF. The CDR3 DNA is TGTGCCAGCTCACTACAGTATAATCACTACGAGCAGTACTTC. The V gene is TRBV18, the J gene TRBJ2-7; D unclear. Trimming took off 4 bases at V and 3 bases at J, with 13 bases between the two ends. Germline V gives CDR1 KGHSH, CDR2 LQKENI. This CDR3 region has 14 residues. Full variable domain (outside the CDR3, taken from reference TRBV18 and TRBJ2-7): NAGVMQNPRHLVRRRGQEARLRCSPMKGHSHVYWYRQLPEEGLKFMVYLQKENIIDESGMPKERFSAEFPKEGPSILRIQQVVRGDSAAYFCASSLQYNHYEQYFGPGTRLTVT.

V usage is TRBV12-5 and J usage is TRBJ2-7, with 8 nucleotides matching TRBD1. Trimming cost V 1 base and J 6 bases; bases outside gene matches: 8. Germline assignment: CDR1 LGHNT and CDR2 FRNRAP. The CDR3 spans 15 residues. The CDR3 is CASGLAQGALIEQYF. In nucleotides, the CDR3 is TGTGCTAGTGGTTTGGCCCAGGGGGCCCTGATCGAGCAGTACTTC. Drawing the rest from reference TRBV12-5 and TRBJ2-7, the complete variable domain is DARVTQTPRHKVTEMGQEVTMRCQPILGHNTVFWYRQTMMQGLELLAYFRNRAPLDDSGMPKDRFSAEMPDATLATLKIQPSEPRDSAVYFCASGLAQGALIEQYFGPGTRLTVT.

The table lists this clone with a count of one. J is TRBJ2-5 and V is TRBV15, with 9 bases fitting TRBD1. CDR3 size: 17 residues. Germline V CDR1 and CDR2: LNHNV, YYDKDF (reference sequence). The ends lost 5 bases at V and 4 bases at J; junction bases unmatched: 14. The CDR3 spells CATSGGAGQGRGETQYF. The CDR3 DNA is TGTGCCACCAGCGGGGGGGCGGGACAGGGCAGGGGAGAGACCCAGTACTTC.

This clone was counted a single time. The chain carries TRBV5-1 and TRBJ2-1; either TRBD1 or TRBD2 may fit D (7 bases each). The V and J ends lost 6 bases and 6 bases respectively, with 19 bases between them. Germline V lookup: CDR1 SGHRS, CDR2 YFSETQ. There are 15 residues in the CDR3. CDR3 loop: CASTQGGASINEQFF. CDR3 nucleotides: TGCGCCAGCACCCAGGGGGGGGCGTCCATCAATGAGCAGTTCTTC.

Written as DNA, the CDR3 is TGTGCCAGCAGCGATACCGGGACCCATGGGGCAGATACGCAGTATTTT. It yields the protein CASSDTGTHGADTQYF. The V and J genes are TRBV7-2 and TRBJ2-3; TRBD1 or TRBD2 may be the D gene (5 bases each). The germline CDR1 and CDR2 sequences are SGHTA and FQGNSA. The length of the CDR3 is 16 residues. Trimming removed 5 bases from V and 4 bases from J, with 19 bases in between.

The chain has TRBV5-4 and TRBJ1-1; D is undetermined. The CDR3 has 14 residues. CDR1 and CDR2 from the germline V gene are SGHNT and YYREEE (reference sequence). The germline V and J ends were trimmed by 3 bases and 1 base, with 10 bases remaining between them. The CDR3 DNA reads as TGTGCCAGCAGCTCCGACCCAGAGAACACTGAAGCTTTCTTT. Its protein product is CASSSDPENTEAFF.

V and J are TRBV14 and TRBJ1-3; the D gene is possibly TRBD1 (6 bases). Germline assignment: CDR1 SGHDN and CDR2 FVKESK. The V and J ends lost 3 bases and 10 bases respectively, with 25 bases between them. The length of the CDR3 is 17 residues. Here the CDR3 DNA reads TGTGCCAGCAGCCATTTTGGGACAAGACCCACTGGAGGTACCATATATTTT. Translated, it gives CASSHFGTRPTGGTIYF.

The chain couples TRBV11-2 to TRBJ1-1, with 7 bases that match TRBD1. V gave up 5 bases and J gave up 0 bases; unmatched junction bases: 12. The CDR3 is 17 amino acids. Germline assignment: CDR1 SGHAT and CDR2 FQNNGV. CDR3 in amino acids: CASSPRGDRIMNTEAFF. CDR3 coding DNA: TGTGCCAGCAGCCCTAGGGGGGACAGAATTATGAACACTGAAGCTTTCTTT.

The V gene is TRBV6-5, the J gene TRBJ1-3; a weak D match, TRBD1 (5 bases). CDR1 MNHEY and CDR2 SVGAGI come from the germline V gene. This CDR3 contains 15 residues. V was clipped by 6 bases and J by 0 bases, with 12 bases between them. CDR3 sequence: CASRPGTDSGNTIYF. CDR3 nucleotide sequence: TGTGCCAGCAGACCAGGGACCGACTCTGGAAACACCATATATTTT.